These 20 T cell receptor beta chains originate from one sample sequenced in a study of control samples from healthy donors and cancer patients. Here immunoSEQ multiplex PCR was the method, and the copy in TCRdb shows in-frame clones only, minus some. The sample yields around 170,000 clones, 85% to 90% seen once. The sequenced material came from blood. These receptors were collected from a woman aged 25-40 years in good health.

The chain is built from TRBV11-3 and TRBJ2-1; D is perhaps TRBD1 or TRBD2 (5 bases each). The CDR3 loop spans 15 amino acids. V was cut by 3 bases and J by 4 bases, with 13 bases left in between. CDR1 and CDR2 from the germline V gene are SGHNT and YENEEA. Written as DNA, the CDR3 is TGTGCCAGCAGCTTGGCCGGGACGGCATACAATGAGCAGTTCTTC. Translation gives CASSLAGTAYNEQFF.

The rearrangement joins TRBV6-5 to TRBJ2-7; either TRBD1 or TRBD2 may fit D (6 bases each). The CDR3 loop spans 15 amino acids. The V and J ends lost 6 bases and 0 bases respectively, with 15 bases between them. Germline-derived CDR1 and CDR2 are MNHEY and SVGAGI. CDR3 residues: CASSQEGGVSYEQYV. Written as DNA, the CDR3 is TGTGCCAGCAGCCAAGAGGGGGGCGTCTCCTACGAGCAGTACGTC.

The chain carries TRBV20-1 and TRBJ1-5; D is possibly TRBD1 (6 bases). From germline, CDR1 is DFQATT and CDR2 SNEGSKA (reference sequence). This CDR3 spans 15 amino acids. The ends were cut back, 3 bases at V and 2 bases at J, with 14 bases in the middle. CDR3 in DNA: TGCAGTGCTAGTCTATCGGGGGCGGGCAATCAGCCCCAGCATTTT. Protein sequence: CSASLSGAGNQPQHF.

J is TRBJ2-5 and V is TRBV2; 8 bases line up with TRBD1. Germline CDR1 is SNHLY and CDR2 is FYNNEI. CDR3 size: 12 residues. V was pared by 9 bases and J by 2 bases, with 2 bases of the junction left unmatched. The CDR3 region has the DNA TGTGCCAGATACAGGGGGCAAGAGACCCAGTACTTC. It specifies CARYRGQETQYF.

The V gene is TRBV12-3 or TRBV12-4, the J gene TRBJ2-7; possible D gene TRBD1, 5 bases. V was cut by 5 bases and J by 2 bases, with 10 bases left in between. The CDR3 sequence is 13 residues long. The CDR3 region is CASSPLGPYEQYF. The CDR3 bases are TGTGCCAGCAGTCCTTTGGGGCCCTACGAGCAGTACTTC.

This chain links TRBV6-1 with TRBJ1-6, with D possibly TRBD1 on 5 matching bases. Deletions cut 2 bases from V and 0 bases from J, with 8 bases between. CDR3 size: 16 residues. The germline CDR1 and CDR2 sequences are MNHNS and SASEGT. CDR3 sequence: CASSEIGGSYNSPLHF. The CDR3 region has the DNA TGTGCCAGCAGTGAAATCGGGGGCTCCTATAATTCACCCCTCCACTTT.

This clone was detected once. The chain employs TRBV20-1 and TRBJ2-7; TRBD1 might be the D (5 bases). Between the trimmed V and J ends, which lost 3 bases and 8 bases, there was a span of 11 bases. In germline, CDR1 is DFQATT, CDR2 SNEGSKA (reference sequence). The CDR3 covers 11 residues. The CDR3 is CSASAGSKQYV. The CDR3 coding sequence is TGCAGTGCTAGCGCAGGGTCGAAGCAGTACGTC.

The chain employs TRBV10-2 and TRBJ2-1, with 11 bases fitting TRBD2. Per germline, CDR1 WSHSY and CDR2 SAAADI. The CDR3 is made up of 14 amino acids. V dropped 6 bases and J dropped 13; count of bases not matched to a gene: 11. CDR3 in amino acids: CASRELAGASAQFF. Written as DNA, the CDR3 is TGCGCCAGCAGAGAACTAGCGGGAGCTTCTGCCCAGTTCTTC.

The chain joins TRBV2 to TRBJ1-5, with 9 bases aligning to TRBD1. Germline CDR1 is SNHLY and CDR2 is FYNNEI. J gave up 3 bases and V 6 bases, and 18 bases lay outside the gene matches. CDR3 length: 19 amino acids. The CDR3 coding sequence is TGTGCCAGCAGGGCTCCAGGAGCCCTCGGGACAGGGCTCAATCAGCCCCAGCATTTT. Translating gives CASRAPGALGTGLNQPQHF.

The CDR3 DNA reads TGTGCCAGCAGTTTAGGTAATGAAGGAGGCTACACCTTC. This sequence encodes CASSLGNEGGYTF. J is TRBJ1-2 and V is TRBV28; the D is unclear. V was trimmed by 2 bases and J by 8 bases, leaving 12 bases between them. The CDR3 sequence is 13 residues long. The germline V gene encodes CDR1 MDHEN and CDR2 SYDVKM.

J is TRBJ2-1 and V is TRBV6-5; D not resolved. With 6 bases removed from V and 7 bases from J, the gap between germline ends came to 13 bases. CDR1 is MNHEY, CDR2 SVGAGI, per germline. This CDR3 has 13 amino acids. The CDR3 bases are TGTGCCAGCAGCGCCGCTAGGGCTAATGAGCAGTTCTTC. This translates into CASSAARANEQFF.

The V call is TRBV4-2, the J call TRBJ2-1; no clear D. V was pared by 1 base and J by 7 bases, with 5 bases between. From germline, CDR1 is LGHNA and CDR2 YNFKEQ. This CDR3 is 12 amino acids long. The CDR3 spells CASSQVGNEQFF. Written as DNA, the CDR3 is TGTGCCAGCAGCCAAGTGGGGAATGAGCAGTTCTTC.

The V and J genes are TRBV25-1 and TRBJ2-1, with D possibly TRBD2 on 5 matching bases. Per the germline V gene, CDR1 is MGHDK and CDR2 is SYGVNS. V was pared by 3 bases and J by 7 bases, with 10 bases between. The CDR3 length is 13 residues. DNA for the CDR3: TGTGCCAGCAGTGATTCAAGGAGGAATGAGCAGTTCTTC. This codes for CASSDSRRNEQFF.

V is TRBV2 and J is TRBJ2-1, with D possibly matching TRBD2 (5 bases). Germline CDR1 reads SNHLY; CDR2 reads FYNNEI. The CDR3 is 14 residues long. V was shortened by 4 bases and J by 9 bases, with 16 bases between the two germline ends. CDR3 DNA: TGTGCCAGCAGTGTTCGGTGGGAGACTATTGAGCAGTTCTTC. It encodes CASSVRWETIEQFF.

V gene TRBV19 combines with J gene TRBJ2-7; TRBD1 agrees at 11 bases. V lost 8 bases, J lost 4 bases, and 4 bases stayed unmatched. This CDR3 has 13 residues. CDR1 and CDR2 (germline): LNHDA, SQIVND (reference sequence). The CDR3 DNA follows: TGTGCCAGTGGGACAGGGGGGGTATACGAGCAGTACTTC. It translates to CASGTGGVYEQYF.

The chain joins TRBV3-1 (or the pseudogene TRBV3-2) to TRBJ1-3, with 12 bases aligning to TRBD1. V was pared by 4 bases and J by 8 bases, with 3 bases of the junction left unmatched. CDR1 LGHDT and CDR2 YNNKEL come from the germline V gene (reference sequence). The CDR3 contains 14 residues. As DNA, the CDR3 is TGTGCCAGCAGCCGAGGGACAGGGGGCCACACCATATATTTT. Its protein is CASSRGTGGHTIYF.

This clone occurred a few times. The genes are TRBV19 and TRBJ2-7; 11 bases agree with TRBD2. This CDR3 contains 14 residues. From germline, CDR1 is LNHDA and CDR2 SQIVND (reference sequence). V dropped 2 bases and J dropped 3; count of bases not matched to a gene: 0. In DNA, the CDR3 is TGTGCCAGTAGTATAACTAGCGGGAGCTACGAGCAGTACTTC. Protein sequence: CASSITSGSYEQYF. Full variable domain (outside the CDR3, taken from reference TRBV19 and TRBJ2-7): DGGITQSPKYLFRKEGQNVTLSCEQNLNHDAMYWYRQDPGQGLRLIYYSQIVNDFQKGDIAEGYSVSREKKESFPLTVTSAQKNPTAFYLCASSITSGSYEQYFGPGTRLTVT.

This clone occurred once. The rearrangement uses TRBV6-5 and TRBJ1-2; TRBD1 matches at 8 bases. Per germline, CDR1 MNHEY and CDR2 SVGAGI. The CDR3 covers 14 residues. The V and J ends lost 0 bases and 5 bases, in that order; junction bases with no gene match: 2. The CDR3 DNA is TGTGCCAGCAGTTACTCCCGGACAGGGTATGGCTACACCTTC. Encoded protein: CASSYSRTGYGYTF.

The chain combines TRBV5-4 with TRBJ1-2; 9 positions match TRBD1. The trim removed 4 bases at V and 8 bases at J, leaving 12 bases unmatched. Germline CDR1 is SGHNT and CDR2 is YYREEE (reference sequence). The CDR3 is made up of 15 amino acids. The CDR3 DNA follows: TGTGCCAGCAGCCCCCCGGCGGACAGGGGAGGAGGCTACACCTTC. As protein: CASSPPADRGGGYTF.

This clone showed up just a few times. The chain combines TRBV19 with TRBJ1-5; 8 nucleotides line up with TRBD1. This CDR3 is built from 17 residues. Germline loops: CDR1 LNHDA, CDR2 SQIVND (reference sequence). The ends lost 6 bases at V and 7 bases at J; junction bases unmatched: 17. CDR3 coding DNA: TGTGCCAGTAGCCCCTCCCGAGGGACAGGAAAGGACCAGCCCCAGCATTTT. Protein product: CASSPSRGTGKDQPQHF.